This T cell receptor (beta chain) stems from a study of glioma-infiltrating T cells. TCR alpha and beta CDR3 regions were amplified from RNA using iRepertoire nested multiplex PCR. TCRdb reprocessed the multiplex PCR reads via MiXCR and lists one record per CDR3 protein. In the table there are a few hundred thousand distinct CDR3 sequences, more than 35% of which are singletons. Germline V gives CDR1 SNHLY, CDR2 FYNNEI. The CDR3 loop spans 10 amino acids. V gave up 9 bases and J gave up 5 bases, with 8 bases separating them. The sequenced material came from glioma tissue, nonneoplastic brain tissue, or PBMCs (not recorded which). This chain joins TRBV2 and TRBJ2-7, with D hard to call. This TCR was sampled from a human donor with low-grade glioma or glioblastoma, undergoing nonglioma brain surgery, or in good health (not recorded which). CDR3 protein: CASRVHEQYF. The CDR3 DNA reads TGTGCCAGTAGGGTCCACGAGCAGTACTTC.